These 15 T cell receptor beta chains were all obtained from the same sample, sequenced in a study of glioma-infiltrating T cells. The iRepertoire nested amplicon-rescue multiplex PCR amplified TCR alpha and beta CDR3s from RNA. TCRdb reprocessed the multiplex PCR reads with MiXCR, giving one entry per CDR3 protein. The sample includes under 50,000 distinct CDR3 sequences, approximately 20% of them seen just once. Input material: glioma tissue, nonneoplastic brain tissue, or PBMCs (not recorded which). Receptor source: a human donor with low-grade glioma or glioblastoma, undergoing nonglioma brain surgery, or in good health (not recorded which).

This clonotype was picked up many times. The chain links TRBV3-1 to TRBJ2-1; 15 nucleotides align to TRBD2. The CDR3 has 21 residues. The J segment lost 0 bases and the V segment lost 1 base, leaving 10 bases of the junction unmatched. Germline assignment: CDR1 LGHDT and CDR2 YNNKEL (reference sequence). DNA for the CDR3: TGTGCCAGCAGCCAAGGGCCCAGCGGGACTAGCGGGGGGAGCTCCTACAATGAGCAGTTCTTC. Residues: CASSQGPSGTSGGSSYNEQFF.

About this clonotype: A much larger clone differs from this one at a single base, so this may be a read error. The chain recombines TRBV19 with TRBJ1-5; 8 bases match TRBD1. The germline V gene has CDR1 LNHDA and CDR2 SQIVND (reference sequence). CDR3 length: 18 residues. Unmatched junction bases numbered 15, after V lost 5 bases and J lost 3 bases. The CDR3 DNA is TGTGCCAGTAGTCTCACTCAAGGACAGGGCCACGCCAATCAGCCCCAGCATTTT. Its translation is CASSLTQGQGHANQPQHF.

Comment on this clonotype: A clone one base away is much larger, so this may be a read error. This rearrangement joins TRBV2 to TRBJ2-3; possibly TRBD1 for D (6 bases). Per germline, CDR1 SNHLY and CDR2 FYNNEI. The ends were cut back, 5 bases at V and 0 bases at J, with 12 bases in the middle. CDR3 length: 15 residues. The CDR3 spells CASSQGRKSTDTQYF. CDR3 nucleotide sequence: TGTGCCAGCAGTCAGGGGCGGAAGAGCACAGATACGCAGTATTTT.

This clonotype was recorded at least ten times. The rearrangement uses TRBV6-1 and TRBJ2-2, with 9 bases matching TRBD2. The V segment lost 5 bases and the J segment 0 bases; nucleotides outside the gene matches: 1. Germline CDR1 and CDR2: MNHNS and SASEGT. The CDR3 is made up of 15 amino acids. The CDR3 DNA reads TGTGCCAGCAGTTTAGCGGGAGCGAACACCGGGGAGCTGTTTTTT. The encoded protein is CASSLAGANTGELFF.

The table lists this clonotype with many counts. The rearrangement links TRBV6-2 or TRBV6-3 to TRBJ2-7; D is unresolved. The CDR3 has 12 amino acids. The germline V and J ends were trimmed by 1 base and 4 bases, with 5 bases remaining between them. The germline gives CDR1 MNHEY, CDR2 SVGEGT. CDR3 in amino acids: CASSYYRYEQYF. The DNA of the CDR3 is TGTGCCAGCAGTTACTACCGATACGAGCAGTACTTC.

The sample holds many counts of this clonotype. DNA for the CDR3: TGTGCCAGCAGCTTAACCGGAGTTTACAATGAGCAGTTCTTC. It encodes CASSLTGVYNEQFF. This chain uses TRBV7-6 with TRBJ2-1; D is ambiguous. CDR3 length: 14 amino acids. Germline values: CDR1 SGHVS, CDR2 FNYEAQ. Trimming cost V 2 bases and J 4 bases, with 9 bases left between them.

This clonotype was picked up many times. In DNA, the CDR3 is TGTGCCAGCAGCTTAGAGTCGGGCGTGCAGTACTTC. This sequence encodes CASSLESGVQYF. This rearrangement joins TRBV7-2 to TRBJ2-7, with no clear D. There are 12 residues in the CDR3. Germline CDR1 SGHTA, CDR2 FQGNSA. Trimming pared 1 base from V and 9 bases from J, leaving 10 bases between. Combining the CDR3 with reference TRBV7-2 and TRBJ2-7 gives the whole variable domain GAGVSQSPSNKVTEKGKDVELRCDPISGHTALYWYRQSLGQGLEFLIYFQGNSAPDKSGLPSDRFSAERTGGSVSTLTIQRTQQEDSAVYLCASSLESGVQYFGPGTRLTVT.

This clonotype showed up many times. This rearrangement joins TRBV20-1 to TRBJ2-7, with a possible D match to TRBD2 (6 bases). The CDR3 runs 12 residues. Looked up from germline, CDR1 is DFQATT and CDR2 is SNEGSKA (reference sequence). CDR3 DNA sequence: TGCAGCTGCGGGGTAAGCTCCTACGAGCAGTACTTC. It yields the protein CSCGVSSYEQYF.

This clonotype was seen ten or more times. The chain carries TRBV7-9 and TRBJ2-7; possibly TRBD1 or TRBD2 for D (5 bases each). Germline assignment: CDR1 SEHNR and CDR2 FQNEAQ (reference sequence). The ends were cut back, 1 base at V and 0 bases at J, with 13 bases in the middle. This CDR3 has 16 residues. The CDR3 DNA sequence: TGTGCCAGCAGCTTAGGGGGACCCCTAGGCTCCTACGAGCAGTACTTC. Its protein is CASSLGGPLGSYEQYF.

V and J are TRBV27 and TRBJ1-5; D is unresolved. V was clipped by 11 bases and J by 0 bases, with 8 bases between them. The CDR3 runs to 12 residues. CDR1 is MNHEY and CDR2 is SMNVEV in the germline V gene (reference sequence). CDR3 nucleotides: TGTGCCGCTGGCTATAGCAATCAGCCCCAGCATTTT. Protein: CAAGYSNQPQHF.

This clonotype was seen at least ten times. A read error may be the cause here, since a much bigger clone is one base away. The chain couples TRBV25-1 to TRBJ2-1, with 10 bases identical to TRBD1. The CDR3 covers 14 residues. Per germline, CDR1 MGHDK and CDR2 SYGVNS. CDR3 DNA sequence: TGTGCCGGCAGTGGGACAGGGGCATACAATGAGCAGTTCTTC. Translated, it gives CAGSGTGAYNEQFF. The complete variable domain, with remaining parts taken from reference TRBV25-1 and TRBJ2-1, reads EADIYQTPRYLVIGTGKKITLECSQTMGHDKMYWYQQDPGMELHLIHYSYGVNSTEKGDLSSESTVSRIRTEHFPLTLESARPSHTSQYLCAGSGTGAYNEQFFGPGTRLTVL.

This clonotype was observed a single time. J is TRBJ2-3 and V is TRBV11-3; D remains ambiguous. The CDR3 is 13 amino acids. Germline loops: CDR1 SGHNT, CDR2 YENEEA. Trimming pared 4 bases from V and 14 bases from J, leaving 19 bases between. CDR3 amino acids: CASSWPLRDTRYF. CDR3 nucleotides: TGTGCCAGCAGCTGGCCGCTTAGGGATACACGGTATTTT.

This clonotype ranks as medium-sized. This chain joins TRBV27 and TRBJ2-3; D remains unclear. CDR1 and CDR2 from the germline V gene are MNHEY and SMNVEV (reference sequence). Trimming took off 5 bases at V and 2 bases at J, with 2 bases between the two ends. CDR3 length equals 11 residues. CDR3 DNA sequence: TGTGCCAGCAGTACCACAGATACGCAGTATTTT. Protein: CASSTTDTQYF.

This clonotype was counted only a few times. The CDR3 sequence: CASSLNSDTQYF. CDR3 nucleotide sequence: TGTGCCAGCAGTTTGAACTCCGATACGCAGTATTTT. V is TRBV12-3 or TRBV12-4 and J is TRBJ2-3; D remains unclear. This CDR3 contains 12 residues. Trimming removed 3 bases from V and 6 bases from J, with 7 bases in between.

This clonotype has a count of ten or more. CDR3 residues: CASSPPGTAYEQYF. The CDR3 region has the DNA TGCGCCAGCAGCCCACCCGGGACAGCCTACGAGCAGTACTTC. The V call is TRBV5-1, the J call TRBJ2-7, with TRBD1 matching over 7 bases. The CDR3 is 14 residues long. V shed 4 bases and J 2 bases; nucleotides not matched to a gene: 6. Germline CDR1 is SGHRS and CDR2 is YFSETQ.